This T cell receptor beta chain appears in the sequencing data of a study of OX40 agonist ivuxolimab in advanced cancers. Background on the study: Given to patients was ivuxolimab, an agonistic anti-OX40 (CD134) antibody.

The cohort excluded patients with autoimmune disease history or systemic immunosuppression. The sampling schedule covered blood at baseline, cycle 4 day 1, and cycle 7 day 1. Libraries were prepared by immunoSEQ multiplex PCR; TCRdb keeps only in-frame clonotypes and omits some of them. The profile shows tens of thousands of clones, around 91% of them singletons. The CDR3 length is 14 residues. Germline loops: CDR1 SNHLY, CDR2 FYNNEI. V lost 7 bases and J 7 bases, leaving 20 bases between the germline ends. The rearrangement links TRBV2 to TRBJ2-7; D remains ambiguous. This material consisted of CD4+ or CD8+ T cells sorted from blood, taken in a trial of the OX40 agonist ivuxolimab. The receptor was isolated from an adult with an advanced solid tumor such as melanoma, head and neck, liver or kidney cancer. The CDR3 loop is CASTTYFSGPEQYF. The CDR3, as DNA: TGTGCCAGCACCACCTACTTTAGTGGGCCTGAGCAGTACTTC.